Here is one T cell receptor (beta chain) with its context. This record belongs to a study of blood T cell repertoires in COVID-19. Study information: Sites across the United States, Italy and Spain contributed samples from acute and convalescent COVID-19.

Study processing details: Nucleated cell counts were estimated from reference gene primer amplification. The method was immunoSEQ multiplex PCR; TCRdb's version includes in-frame clones alone and lacks a portion of them. That table is the source of V, J and clone size, and D and trimming were worked out from the DNA. The sample lists roughly 120,000 clones; approximately 87% were seen once. The sequence was collected from a man in his 70s who had recovered from COVID-19. Sequences were obtained from peripheral blood.

The CDR3 nucleotides are TGTGCCAGCAGCGTATCCCCGACAGGGGTCGATGAGCAGTTCTTC. Residues: CASSVSPTGVDEQFF. The chain has TRBV9 and TRBJ2-1, with 8 positions matching TRBD1. The CDR3 has 15 amino acids. V shed 1 base and J 8 bases; nucleotides not matched to a gene: 8. CDR1 and CDR2 from the germline V gene are SGDLS and YYNGEE.